This T cell receptor (beta chain) was retrieved from a study of response to subunit inactivated influenza vaccine. TCRdb fed the RT-PCR reads into MiXCR, producing one record per CDR3 protein. The sample consists of around 710,000 distinct CDR3 sequences, 11% to 15% of them appearing once. The table lists this clonotype with a few counts. Its antigen is unknown. General study results and limits: The authors offered the suggestion that each seasonal influenza vaccination recruits few new T cells.

Trimming cost V 3 bases and J 5 bases, with 13 bases left between them. The germline CDR1 and CDR2 sequences are LNHNV and YYDKDF (reference sequence). There are 14 residues in the CDR3. This specimen consisted of PBMCs from blood, obtained 14 to 15 days before vaccination. The sequence came from a man between 45 and 60 years old who received an inactivated influenza vaccine. The chain combines TRBV15 with TRBJ2-5; the D is unclear. The CDR3 DNA follows: TGTGCCACCAGCAGGCCGATCGTCCGGGAGACCCAGTACTTC. Its protein is CATSRPIVRETQYF.